Listed below are T cell receptor beta chains from one sample, sequenced in a study of immune cell composition in non-small cell lung cancer. TCRdb's copy holds only in-frame clones and misses some; the assay was immunoSEQ multiplex PCR. The top ten hold 8.2% of the sample, which has about 7,500 clones, roughly three quarters seen once. What was sequenced was lung tumor tissue. The receptor set was obtained from a human donor with non-small cell lung cancer. The CDR3 runs from the conserved cysteine through the conserved F or W. Each record gives: CDR3 protein, CDR3 DNA, J gene, CDR3 length, V gene, clone size, D gene. D genes are given only for firm matches. A clone size is listed for some rows: how often the clone was seen (once, few, many), or a class if it is expanded.

CDR3aa: CASSLAGGRGKPQHF
CDR3nt: TGTGCCAGCAGCTTGGCCGGCGGGCGAGGGAAGCCCCAGCATTTT
j_gene: TRBJ1-5
len: 15
v_gene: TRBV5-6
abundance: NA
d_gene: NA

CDR3aa: CARRDYSHEQYF
CDR3nt: TGTGCTAGACGGGACTATTCCCACGAGCAGTACTTC
j_gene: TRBJ2-7
len: 12
v_gene: TRBV12-5
abundance: NA
d_gene: TRBD2

CDR3aa: CASSLSQGGGANVLTF
CDR3nt: TGTGCCAGCAGCTTAAGCCAGGGAGGGGGGGCCAACGTCCTGACTTTC
j_gene: TRBJ2-6
len: 16
v_gene: TRBV7-6
abundance: NA
d_gene: TRBD2

CDR3aa: CASSLMGDSYEQYF
CDR3nt: TGCGCCAGCAGCCTTATGGGAGACTCCTACGAGCAGTACTTC
j_gene: TRBJ2-7
len: 14
v_gene: TRBV4-1
abundance: NA
d_gene: NA

CDR3aa: CASSSRGRYGYTF
CDR3nt: TGTGCCAGCAGCTCGAGGGGGCGGTATGGCTACACCTTC
j_gene: TRBJ1-2
len: 13
v_gene: TRBV5-8
abundance: NA
d_gene: TRBD1

CDR3aa: CASSVDDSGTIGSNIQYF
CDR3nt: TGTGCCAGCAGCGTAGACGATTCCGGGACAATCGGTTCAAACATTCAGTACTTC
j_gene: TRBJ2-4
len: 18
v_gene: TRBV9
abundance: NA
d_gene: NA

CDR3aa: CASSSDLRAGGGDTQYF
CDR3nt: TGTGCCAGCAGCTCCGATTTAAGAGCGGGGGGCGGGGATACGCAGTATTTT
j_gene: TRBJ2-3
len: 17
v_gene: TRBV7-3
abundance: NA
d_gene: TRBD2

CDR3aa: CASSLGEGYTF
CDR3nt: TGTGCCAGCAGCCTCGGGGAGGGCTACACCTTC
j_gene: TRBJ1-2
len: 11
v_gene: TRBV6-6
abundance: NA
d_gene: NA

CDR3aa: CASSFSGSSGNTIYF
CDR3nt: TGTGCCAGCAGTTTCTCAGGGTCCTCTGGAAACACCATATATTTT
j_gene: TRBJ1-3
len: 15
v_gene: TRBV27
abundance: NA
d_gene: NA

CDR3aa: CASRPELYTEAFF
CDR3nt: TGTGCCAGCAGACCGGAGCTTTACACTGAAGCTTTCTTT
j_gene: TRBJ1-1
len: 13
v_gene: TRBV6-5
abundance: NA
d_gene: NA

CDR3aa: CASSLGTGFEQYF
CDR3nt: TGTGCCAGCAGCTTAGGGACAGGGTTCGAGCAGTACTTC
j_gene: TRBJ2-7
len: 13
v_gene: TRBV7-8
abundance: NA
d_gene: TRBD1

CDR3aa: CATRGGLDTEAFF
CDR3nt: TGCGCTACCCGAGGGGGTTTGGACACTGAAGCTTTCTTT
j_gene: TRBJ1-1
len: 13
v_gene: TRBV5-1
abundance: NA
d_gene: NA

CDR3aa: CASSEVSGETQYF
CDR3nt: TGTGCCAGCAGTGAAGTGTCGGGGGAGACCCAGTACTTC
j_gene: TRBJ2-5
len: 13
v_gene: TRBV6-1
abundance: NA
d_gene: NA

CDR3aa: CASSYRTFNTEAFF
CDR3nt: TGCGCCAGCAGCTACCGGACATTTAACACTGAAGCTTTCTTT
j_gene: TRBJ1-1
len: 14
v_gene: TRBV4-1
abundance: NA
d_gene: NA

CDR3aa: CAISDRAAATEAFF
CDR3nt: TGTGCCATCAGTGACAGGGCGGCGGCCACTGAAGCTTTCTTT
j_gene: TRBJ1-1
len: 14
v_gene: TRBV10-3
abundance: medium-sized
d_gene: NA

CDR3aa: CASSLEQGAAGYGYTF
CDR3nt: TGTGCCAGCAGTCTAGAACAGGGGGCAGCGGGCTATGGCTACACCTTC
j_gene: TRBJ1-2
len: 16
v_gene: TRBV2
abundance: once
d_gene: TRBD1

CDR3aa: CASSLEAGHLANEQFF
CDR3nt: TGTGCCAGCAGCTTAGAAGCGGGACACCTAGCCAATGAGCAGTTCTTC
j_gene: TRBJ2-1
len: 16
v_gene: TRBV11-3
abundance: NA
d_gene: NA

CDR3aa: CASSFPGSGSGYEQYF
CDR3nt: TGTGCCAGCAGCTTCCCCGGTAGCGGGAGTGGGTACGAGCAGTACTTC
j_gene: TRBJ2-7
len: 16
v_gene: TRBV13
abundance: medium-sized
d_gene: TRBD2

CDR3aa: CASSQERHASLGEQYF
CDR3nt: TGTGCCAGCAGCCAAGAACGTCACGCTAGTCTCGGAGAGCAGTACTTC
j_gene: TRBJ2-7
len: 16
v_gene: TRBV4-2
abundance: medium-sized
d_gene: NA

CDR3aa: CASSLTGGYGYTF
CDR3nt: TGTGCCAGCAGTTTGACAGGGGGCTATGGCTACACCTTC
j_gene: TRBJ1-2
len: 13
v_gene: TRBV27
abundance: NA
d_gene: TRBD1

CDR3aa: CASSSPRSGNRYF
CDR3nt: TGTGCCAGCAGTTCACCACGTTCGGGGAATCGGTACTTC
j_gene: TRBJ2-7
len: 13
v_gene: TRBV27
abundance: few
d_gene: NA

CDR3aa: CASRRLGANTEAFF
CDR3nt: TGTGCCAGCAGAAGGCTGGGGGCGAACACTGAAGCTTTCTTT
j_gene: TRBJ1-1
len: 14
v_gene: TRBV27
abundance: NA
d_gene: NA

CDR3aa: CASDRGTTQYF
CDR3nt: TGTGCCAGCGACAGGGGGACTACGCAGTATTTT
j_gene: TRBJ2-3
len: 11
v_gene: TRBV6-1
abundance: NA
d_gene: TRBD1

CDR3aa: CASSSTGGYSYNSPLHF
CDR3nt: TGTGCCAGCAGCTCTACAGGGGGTTACTCCTATAATTCACCCCTCCACTTT
j_gene: TRBJ1-6
len: 17
v_gene: TRBV7-9
abundance: once
d_gene: TRBD1

CDR3aa: CASSHTGGWNEQFF
CDR3nt: TGTGCCAGCAGCCACACAGGGGGCTGGAATGAGCAGTTCTTC
j_gene: TRBJ2-1
len: 14
v_gene: TRBV7-3
abundance: NA
d_gene: TRBD1

CDR3aa: CASTDYTRVANTGELFF
CDR3nt: TGTGCCAGTACGGACTACACGAGAGTCGCGAACACCGGGGAGCTGTTTTTT
j_gene: TRBJ2-2
len: 17
v_gene: TRBV19
abundance: once
d_gene: NA

CDR3aa: CASRSVMDRGPSNYGYTF
CDR3nt: TGTGCCAGCAGGAGTGTTATGGACAGGGGACCTTCTAACTATGGCTACACCTTC
j_gene: TRBJ1-2
len: 18
v_gene: TRBV28
abundance: NA
d_gene: TRBD1

CDR3aa: CASSPLAGLADTQYF
CDR3nt: TGTGCCAGCAGTCCCCTAGCGGGCCTGGCGGATACGCAGTATTTT
j_gene: TRBJ2-3
len: 15
v_gene: TRBV28
abundance: NA
d_gene: TRBD2

CDR3aa: CASSETTGDNSPLHF
CDR3nt: TGTGCCAGCAGCGAAACCACAGGGGATAATTCACCCCTCCACTTT
j_gene: TRBJ1-6
len: 15
v_gene: TRBV6-5
abundance: medium-sized
d_gene: TRBD1

CDR3aa: CASSLAGDTGTYEQYF
CDR3nt: TGCGCCAGCAGCTTAGCAGGGGACACTGGTACCTACGAGCAGTACTTC
j_gene: TRBJ2-7
len: 16
v_gene: TRBV7-9
abundance: NA
d_gene: NA

CDR3aa: CASSESAQAYEQYF
CDR3nt: TGCGCCAGCAGTGAGTCGGCCCAGGCGTACGAGCAGTACTTC
j_gene: TRBJ2-7
len: 14
v_gene: TRBV10-1
abundance: NA
d_gene: NA

CDR3aa: CASRSLAGTGTQYF
CDR3nt: TGTGCCAGCAGGTCACTAGCGGGGACAGGTACGCAGTATTTT
j_gene: TRBJ2-3
len: 14
v_gene: TRBV6-5
abundance: NA
d_gene: TRBD2

CDR3aa: CASSVDREGLGYGYTF
CDR3nt: TGTGCCAGCAGCGTGGACAGGGAAGGTTTGGGCTATGGCTACACCTTC
j_gene: TRBJ1-2
len: 16
v_gene: TRBV2
abundance: NA
d_gene: TRBD1

CDR3aa: CASSQRVGNTIYF
CDR3nt: TGTGCCAGCAGCCAACGGGTTGGAAACACCATATATTTT
j_gene: TRBJ1-3
len: 13
v_gene: TRBV14
abundance: NA
d_gene: NA

CDR3aa: CAWSVKGRNSPLHF
CDR3nt: TGTGCCTGGAGTGTAAAGGGGAGGAATTCACCCCTCCACTTT
j_gene: TRBJ1-6
len: 14
v_gene: TRBV30
abundance: few
d_gene: NA

CDR3aa: CASSSTGLQETQYF
CDR3nt: TGTGCCAGCAGTTCGACAGGTTTACAAGAGACCCAGTACTTC
j_gene: TRBJ2-5
len: 14
v_gene: TRBV27
abundance: NA
d_gene: NA

CDR3aa: CASSYASYGTQYF
CDR3nt: TGTGCCAGCAGTTACGCCTCTTACGGGACCCAGTACTTC
j_gene: TRBJ2-5
len: 13
v_gene: TRBV6-5
abundance: NA
d_gene: NA

CDR3aa: CASSQVRRTGREETQYF
CDR3nt: TGCGCCAGCAGCCAAGTGCGGAGGACAGGGAGAGAGGAGACCCAGTACTTC
j_gene: TRBJ2-5
len: 17
v_gene: TRBV4-1
abundance: NA
d_gene: TRBD1

CDR3aa: CASSLWAAGEGDEQFF
CDR3nt: TGCGCCAGCAGCTTGTGGGCAGCGGGAGAAGGGGATGAGCAGTTCTTC
j_gene: TRBJ2-1
len: 16
v_gene: TRBV5-1
abundance: NA
d_gene: TRBD2

CDR3aa: CASSLLAGDYTGELFF
CDR3nt: TGCGCCAGCAGTTTACTAGCGGGAGACTACACCGGGGAGCTGTTTTTT
j_gene: TRBJ2-2
len: 16
v_gene: TRBV5-1
abundance: NA
d_gene: TRBD2

CDR3aa: CASSQDEVLASEAFF
CDR3nt: TGCGCCAGCAGCCAAGATGAGGTTTTAGCAAGTGAAGCTTTCTTT
j_gene: TRBJ1-1
len: 15
v_gene: TRBV4-1
abundance: few
d_gene: NA

CDR3aa: CASSFKGGITEAFF
CDR3nt: TGTGCCAGCAGCTTCAAAGGGGGTATTACTGAAGCTTTCTTT
j_gene: TRBJ1-1
len: 14
v_gene: TRBV7-9
abundance: NA
d_gene: NA

CDR3aa: CASSVDGQGVYGYTF
CDR3nt: TGTGCCAGCAGCGTAGATGGACAGGGGGTCTATGGCTACACCTTC
j_gene: TRBJ1-2
len: 15
v_gene: TRBV9
abundance: NA
d_gene: TRBD1

CDR3aa: CASSFLGQGASYYEQYF
CDR3nt: TGTGCCAGCAGTTTCCTCGGACAGGGGGCTTCCTACTACGAGCAGTACTTC
j_gene: TRBJ2-7
len: 17
v_gene: TRBV27
abundance: few
d_gene: TRBD1

CDR3aa: CASSLHLGLVTDTQYF
CDR3nt: TGTGCCAGCAGCTTACATTTGGGACTAGTCACAGATACGCAGTATTTT
j_gene: TRBJ2-3
len: 16
v_gene: TRBV11-2
abundance: few
d_gene: TRBD2

CDR3aa: CAWTWTGMPYGYTF
CDR3nt: TGTGCCTGGACCTGGACAGGGATGCCCTATGGCTACACCTTC
j_gene: TRBJ1-2
len: 14
v_gene: TRBV30
abundance: NA
d_gene: TRBD1

CDR3aa: CASSPLRGTEAFF
CDR3nt: TGTGCCAGCAGCCCCTTGCGGGGGACTGAAGCTTTCTTT
j_gene: TRBJ1-1
len: 13
v_gene: TRBV7-6
abundance: NA
d_gene: NA

CDR3aa: CASSLLGGYDSPLHF
CDR3nt: TGTGCCAGCAGCCTCCTTGGGGGGTACGATTCACCCCTCCACTTT
j_gene: TRBJ1-6
len: 15
v_gene: TRBV7-8
abundance: NA
d_gene: NA

CDR3aa: CASSLPSSGANVLTF
CDR3nt: TGTGCCAGCAGCCTCCCTAGCTCTGGGGCCAACGTCCTGACTTTC
j_gene: TRBJ2-6
len: 15
v_gene: TRBV7-9
abundance: NA
d_gene: NA

CDR3aa: CASSSRGGANVLTF
CDR3nt: TGTGCCAGCAGCTCAAGAGGAGGGGCCAACGTCCTGACTTTC
j_gene: TRBJ2-6
len: 14
v_gene: TRBV7-9
abundance: NA
d_gene: NA

CDR3aa: CASSPTAGLARAAEQFF
CDR3nt: TGTGCCAGCAGCCCAACAGCGGGACTAGCTCGGGCCGCTGAGCAGTTCTTC
j_gene: TRBJ2-1
len: 17
v_gene: TRBV7-3
abundance: NA
d_gene: TRBD2

CDR3aa: CASSDGGQPQHF
CDR3nt: TGTGCCAGCAGCGATGGGGGGCAGCCCCAGCATTTT
j_gene: TRBJ1-5
len: 12
v_gene: TRBV7-9
abundance: medium-sized
d_gene: NA

CDR3aa: CSVEPGTSIDEQFF
CDR3nt: TGCAGCGTAGAACCCGGGACTAGCATCGATGAGCAGTTCTTC
j_gene: TRBJ2-1
len: 14
v_gene: TRBV29-1
abundance: NA
d_gene: TRBD2

CDR3aa: CASSLRDRGFDNVLTF
CDR3nt: TGTGCCAGCAGCTTGAGGGACAGGGGATTCGACAACGTCCTGACTTTC
j_gene: TRBJ2-6
len: 16
v_gene: TRBV5-5
abundance: NA
d_gene: TRBD1

CDR3aa: CASSSRTGGAMETQYF
CDR3nt: TGTGCCAGCAGCTCCCGGACAGGGGGCGCGATGGAGACCCAGTACTTC
j_gene: TRBJ2-5
len: 16
v_gene: TRBV7-3
abundance: few
d_gene: TRBD1

CDR3aa: CASSGSSSGRAPEQFF
CDR3nt: TGTGCCAGCAGCGGATCCTCTAGCGGGAGGGCCCCTGAGCAGTTCTTC
j_gene: TRBJ2-1
len: 16
v_gene: TRBV9
abundance: NA
d_gene: TRBD2

CDR3aa: CASSPGLAGGYTDTQYF
CDR3nt: TGTGCCAGTAGCCCGGGACTAGCGGGAGGGTACACAGATACGCAGTATTTT
j_gene: TRBJ2-3
len: 17
v_gene: TRBV19
abundance: NA
d_gene: TRBD2

CDR3aa: CASSPGPAGGTGELFF
CDR3nt: TGTGCCAGCTCACCAGGTCCGGCAGGGGGCACCGGGGAGCTGTTTTTT
j_gene: TRBJ2-2
len: 16
v_gene: TRBV18
abundance: NA
d_gene: TRBD1

CDR3aa: CASSQIAGTAYEQYF
CDR3nt: TGCGCCAGCAGCCAGATAGCGGGAACAGCCTACGAGCAGTACTTC
j_gene: TRBJ2-7
len: 15
v_gene: TRBV4-1
abundance: NA
d_gene: TRBD2

CDR3aa: CASRGGGASNYGYTF
CDR3nt: TGTGCCAGCCGGGGAGGGGGGGCCTCGAACTATGGCTACACCTTC
j_gene: TRBJ1-2
len: 15
v_gene: TRBV6-1
abundance: NA
d_gene: NA